Below, 25 T cell receptor beta chains from the same sample are listed, as sequenced in a study of blood T cell repertoires in COVID-19. TCRdb keeps only in-frame clones here, not all; method: immunoSEQ multiplex PCR. The sample contains about 150,000 clones, 80% to 90% of which appear only once. Sequenced input: peripheral blood. The receptors were sampled from a woman in her fifties or sixties with acute or convalescent COVID-19.

The chain carries TRBV2 and TRBJ2-7, with D possibly TRBD2 on 5 matching bases. Germline CDR1 SNHLY, CDR2 FYNNEI. The CDR3 is 12 amino acids. Trimming removed 8 bases from V and 5 bases from J, with 13 bases in between. The CDR3 region is CASGLAGNEQYF. CDR3 in DNA: TGTGCCAGCGGTCTAGCCGGTAACGAGCAGTACTTC.

This clone appeared a single time. This chain links TRBV30 with TRBJ2-7; 10 bases fit TRBD1. The CDR3 runs 12 residues. Germline CDR1 is GTSNPN and CDR2 is SVGIG (reference sequence). V lost 7 bases, J lost 4 bases, and 4 bases stayed unmatched. CDR3 residues: CAFDRGLYEQYF. The CDR3 DNA is TGTGCCTTCGACAGGGGGCTTTACGAGCAGTACTTC.

The chain carries TRBV4-3 and TRBJ2-1, with a possible D match to TRBD2 (5 bases). V dropped 4 bases and J dropped 2 bases, with 12 bases sitting between them. Germline lookup yields CDR1 LGHNA and CDR2 YSLEER. This CDR3 spans 15 amino acids. The CDR3 reads CASSLDYAAYNEQFF. CDR3 coding DNA: TGCGCCAGCAGCCTCGACTATGCTGCCTACAATGAGCAGTTCTTC.

This chain uses TRBV7-3 with TRBJ1-2, with D tentatively TRBD1 (6 bases). Per germline, CDR1 SGHTA and CDR2 FQGTGA. V dropped 0 bases and J dropped 7 bases, with 15 bases sitting between them. CDR3 length: 15 residues. The DNA for the CDR3 is TGTGCCAGCAGCTTAACGGGTACAGGGATGGGTGGCTACACCTTC. This gives the protein CASSLTGTGMGGYTF. Supplemented by reference TRBV7-3 and TRBJ1-2, the full variable domain reads GAGVSQTPSNKVTEKGKYVELRCDPISGHTALYWYRQSLGQGPEFLIYFQGTGAADDSGLPNDRFFAVRPEGSVSTLKIQRTERGDSAVYLCASSLTGTGMGGYTFGSGTRLTVV.

This rearrangement joins TRBV14 to TRBJ1-6; D is perhaps TRBD1 (5 bases). The CDR3 consists of 14 residues. Germline values: CDR1 SGHDN, CDR2 FVKESK. V shed 4 bases and J shed 5 bases, with 9 bases lying between them. CDR3 loop: CASSLGLNNSPLHF. CDR3 nucleotide sequence: TGTGCCAGCAGCCTGGGACTGAATAATTCACCCCTCCACTTT.

The chain combines TRBV5-1 with TRBJ1-4; 8 nucleotides match TRBD1. Germline V lookup: CDR1 SGHRS, CDR2 YFSETQ. The CDR3 extends over 14 amino acids. V trimming: 1 base; J trimming: 5 bases; junction bases outside the gene matches: 1. In nucleotides, the CDR3 is TGCGCCAGCAGCTTGACAGGGGGGAATGAAAAACTGTTTTTT. Protein product: CASSLTGGNEKLFF. Supplemented by reference TRBV5-1 and TRBJ1-4, the full variable domain reads KAGVTQTPRYLIKTRGQQVTLSCSPISGHRSVSWYQQTPGQGLQFLFEYFSETQRNKGNFPGRFSGRQFSNSRSEMNVSTLELGDSALYLCASSLTGGNEKLFFGSGTQLSVL.

J is TRBJ2-3 and V is TRBV6-2 or TRBV6-3, with 10 bases identical to TRBD2. This CDR3 has 17 residues. Trimming removed 0 bases from V and 6 bases from J; junction bases left unmatched: 9. CDR1 is MNHEY and CDR2 is SVGEGT in the germline V gene. Here the CDR3 DNA reads TGTGCCAGCAGTTACTCGACCCCTAGCGGGAGTCGCGATACGCAGTATTTT. It yields the protein CASSYSTPSGSRDTQYF.

Here the CDR3 reads CASSALSGFGNEQFF. The CDR3 DNA sequence: TGTGCCAGCAGCGCCCTGTCGGGGTTTGGCAATGAGCAGTTCTTC. The chain is built from TRBV6-5 and TRBJ2-1; tentatively, D is TRBD2 (5 bases). The germline V gene encodes CDR1 MNHEY and CDR2 SVGAGI. The CDR3 consists of 15 residues. V was shortened by 6 bases and J by 6 bases, with 18 bases between the two germline ends.

The rearrangement uses TRBV5-1 and TRBJ2-5; the D gene is possibly TRBD2 (6 bases). The CDR3 has 15 residues. The V and J ends lost 1 base and 5 bases respectively, with 15 bases between them. CDR1 is SGHRS and CDR2 is YFSETQ in the germline V gene. The CDR3 coding sequence is TGCGCCAGCAGCTTGCGCACCGGGAGTTGGGAGACCCAGTACTTC. Amino acids: CASSLRTGSWETQYF.

This chain uses TRBV5-6 with TRBJ1-1, with 7 bases matching TRBD1. Germline CDR1 is SGHDT and CDR2 is YYEEEE. Trimming cost V 2 bases and J 4 bases; bases outside gene matches: 5. This CDR3 has 14 amino acids. The DNA for the CDR3 is TGTGCCAGCAGCTTCGACAGGGCCAGCACTGAAGCTTTCTTT. The encoded protein is CASSFDRASTEAFF.

The rearrangement links TRBV28 to TRBJ2-2; tentative D call: TRBD2 (5 bases). The CDR3 loop spans 15 amino acids. Deletions cut 6 bases from V and 2 bases from J, with 13 bases between. The germline V gene encodes CDR1 MDHEN and CDR2 SYDVKM. The CDR3 loop reads CASSKAGVNTGELFF. In nucleotides, the CDR3 is TGTGCCAGCAGCAAAGCCGGGGTAAACACCGGGGAGCTGTTTTTT. Full variable domain (outside the CDR3, taken from reference TRBV28 and TRBJ2-2): DVKVTQSSRYLVKRTGEKVFLECVQDMDHENMFWYRQDPGLGLRLIYFSYDVKMKEKGDIPEGYSVSREKKERFSLILESASTNQTSMYLCASSKAGVNTGELFFGEGSRLTVL.

The chain joins TRBV5-6 to TRBJ1-1, with 8 bases fitting TRBD1. The V gene end was trimmed by 0 bases and the J gene end by 6 bases; junction bases not matched to a gene: 10. The CDR3 runs 16 residues. Looked up from germline, CDR1 is SGHDT and CDR2 is YYEEEE. The chain's CDR3 is CASSLVQGAAEAEAFF. The CDR3 DNA is TGTGCCAGCAGCTTGGTCCAGGGGGCGGCTGAAGCTGAAGCTTTCTTT.

V and J are TRBV18 and TRBJ2-3; D is perhaps TRBD1 (6 bases). Germline assignment: CDR1 KGHSH and CDR2 LQKENI. With 6 bases removed from V and 0 bases from J, the gap between germline ends came to 10 bases. This CDR3 has 14 residues. CDR3 in amino acids: CASSLTGSTDTQYF. CDR3 DNA: TGTGCCAGCTCCCTGACAGGCAGCACAGATACGCAGTATTTT.

V and J are TRBV27 and TRBJ2-7; weak D call: TRBD1 (6 bases). V was trimmed by 5 bases and J by 0 bases, leaving 17 bases between them. The CDR3 has 16 residues. CDR1 and CDR2 (germline): MNHEY, SMNVEV (reference sequence). CDR3: CASSTLDRLYSYEQYF. The CDR3 DNA is TGTGCCAGCAGTACCCTCGACAGGCTTTACTCCTACGAGCAGTACTTC.

The chain employs TRBV10-3 and TRBJ2-3; 13 bases are a match to TRBD2. Unmatched junction bases numbered 5, after V lost 6 bases and J lost 2 bases. Germline-derived CDR1 and CDR2 are ENHRY and SYGVKD. CDR3 length: 16 amino acids. CDR3 bases: TGTGCCATCAGCGACGGGACTAGCGGGGCCACAGATACGCAGTATTTT. Its protein product is CAISDGTSGATDTQYF.

The chain uses TRBV5-6 and TRBJ1-3, with a weak D call TRBD1 (6 bases). The germline gives CDR1 SGHDT, CDR2 YYEEEE. CDR3 length: 13 residues. Trimming took off 0 bases at V and 8 bases at J, with 9 bases between the two ends. The CDR3, as DNA: TGTGCCAGCAGCTTGGACAGGGTACACACCATATATTTT. Amino acid sequence: CASSLDRVHTIYF.

CDR3 in DNA: TGTGCCAGCAGCTCAGGACAGGGGACCTACGAGCAGTACTTC. This translates into CASSSGQGTYEQYF. This sequence joins TRBV7-2 and TRBJ2-7, with 9 nucleotides matching TRBD1. After removal of 4 bases from V and 2 bases from J, the junction contained 3 bases not matched to a gene. The V gene's germline CDR1 is SGHTA and CDR2 FQGNSA. CDR3 length: 14 amino acids.

This chain links TRBV11-2 with TRBJ2-7; 9 nucleotides agree with TRBD1. With 7 bases clipped from V and 5 bases from J, the junction kept 9 bases outside the gene matches. CDR1 SGHAT and CDR2 FQNNGV come from the germline V gene. The CDR3 contains 14 residues. The CDR3 region is CASNNPGQGNEQYF. DNA of the CDR3: TGTGCCAGCAACAACCCGGGACAGGGAAACGAGCAGTACTTC.

The chain has TRBV9 and TRBJ1-4; 7 nucleotides line up with TRBD1. The CDR3 is 15 amino acids. In germline, CDR1 is SGDLS, CDR2 YYNGEE. J gave up 6 bases and V 6 bases, and 11 bases lay outside the gene matches. The chain's CDR3 is CASTRGGRGDEKLFF. The CDR3 DNA sequence: TGTGCCAGCACCCGAGGTGGCAGGGGGGATGAAAAACTGTTTTTT.

The rearrangement links TRBV10-3 to TRBJ1-5; 9 nucleotides agree with TRBD1. The CDR3 runs 14 residues. Germline values: CDR1 ENHRY, CDR2 SYGVKD. The V and J ends lost 6 bases and 3 bases, in that order; junction bases with no gene match: 3. Here the CDR3 DNA reads TGTGCCATCAGGGAACAGGGGGCCAATCAGCCCCAGCATTTT. Protein sequence: CAIREQGANQPQHF.

This clone was observed a single time. The chain joins TRBV24-1 to TRBJ2-7; 8 nucleotides align to TRBD1. The CDR3 has 13 residues. V shed 6 bases and J 5 bases; nucleotides not matched to a gene: 5. The germline V gene has CDR1 KGHDR and CDR2 SFDVKD. CDR3 amino acids: CATSRAGGNEQYF. The DNA of the CDR3 is TGTGCCACCAGTAGAGCAGGGGGCAACGAGCAGTACTTC.

This clone occurred a few times. The chain couples TRBV10-3 to TRBJ1-2; 7 bases match TRBD1. CDR1 and CDR2 (germline): ENHRY, SYGVKD. This CDR3 region has 13 residues. The junction had 1 base not matched to a gene; V was cut back by 4 bases and J by 2 bases. This CDR3 reads CAISGDSNYGYTF. CDR3 coding DNA: TGTGCCATCAGTGGGGACAGCAACTATGGCTACACCTTC.

The chain employs TRBV28 and TRBJ2-7; TRBD1 agrees at 7 bases. Germline CDR1 is MDHEN and CDR2 is SYDVKM. This CDR3 is built from 14 residues. The V and J ends lost 7 bases and 3 bases, in that order; junction bases with no gene match: 9. The CDR3: CASNSGQVIYEQYF. CDR3 DNA sequence: TGTGCCAGCAACTCCGGACAGGTGATCTACGAGCAGTACTTC.

The chain links TRBV5-3 to TRBJ2-4; the D gene is possibly TRBD1 (6 bases). TRBV5-3 is identified as an open reading frame with a role that is uncertain. Trimming cost V 10 bases and J 0 bases, with 17 bases left between them. This CDR3 region has 15 residues. As DNA, the CDR3 is TGTGCCGGCATACCGGGACATTTAGCCAAAAACATTCAGTACTTC. Translated, it gives CAGIPGHLAKNIQYF.

The V call is TRBV2, the J call TRBJ1-2, with TRBD1 matching 9 bases. The ends lost 7 bases at V and 2 bases at J; junction bases unmatched: 8. The CDR3 has 15 residues. Germline V gene data show CDR1 as SNHLY and CDR2 as FYNNEI. The CDR3 loop reads CASITTGGLNYGYTF. In DNA form, the CDR3 reads TGTGCCAGCATAACGACAGGGGGGCTGAACTATGGCTACACCTTC.